The 5 T cell receptor beta chains given below trace back to one sample, sequenced in a study of T cell changes during pregnancy in multiple sclerosis. Profiled with immunoSEQ multiplex PCR; TCRdb holds only in-frame clones, not every one. Of roughly 49,000 clones in the sample, 80% to 95% were seen once. The material was CD8+ T cells from peripheral blood mononuclear cells, obtained after pregnancy. These receptors were obtained from a female donor with multiple sclerosis, enrolled in a pregnancy study.

The chain has TRBV7-8 and TRBJ2-7; 9 positions match TRBD2. V lost 5 bases to trimming and J lost 1 base; unmatched junction nucleotides: 15. CDR1 is SGHVS, CDR2 FQNEAQ, per germline. This CDR3 has 18 amino acids. The CDR3 loop reads CASSAATSGQARSYEQYF. The CDR3 nucleotides are TGTGCCAGCAGCGCAGCGACTAGCGGCCAGGCTAGATCCTACGAGCAGTACTTC.

V usage is TRBV4-1 and J usage is TRBJ1-2; D is possibly TRBD1 (6 bases). From germline, CDR1 is MGHRA and CDR2 YSYEKL. The CDR3 is made up of 16 amino acids. V lost 1 base and J 2 bases, leaving 14 bases between the germline ends. CDR3 sequence (DNA): TGCGCCAGCAGCCAAGCTCCGGGACAAAACAACTATGGCTACACCTTC. It specifies CASSQAPGQNNYGYTF.

The chain has TRBV7-6 and TRBJ2-7, with 11 bases that match TRBD2. Germline trimming cut 3 bases from V and 2 bases from J; bases unmatched to any gene: 15. The germline V gene encodes CDR1 SGHVS and CDR2 FNYEAQ. The CDR3 is 19 residues long. Here the CDR3 reads CASSFPPEGSSGRTYEQYF. In DNA, the CDR3 is TGTGCCAGCAGCTTTCCCCCGGAAGGATCTAGCGGGAGGACCTACGAGCAGTACTTC.

The chain has TRBV27 and TRBJ1-3; D ambiguous. The CDR3 covers 14 residues. In germline, CDR1 is MNHEY, CDR2 SMNVEV (reference sequence). V lost 2 bases and J lost 0, with 5 bases in between. The chain's CDR3 is CASSLGPSGNTIYF. DNA for the CDR3: TGTGCCAGCAGTTTAGGCCCCTCTGGAAACACCATATATTTT.

This clone was seen more than once but under ten times. The rearrangement joins TRBV7-9 to TRBJ1-2, with 12 bases aligning to TRBD1. CDR1 SEHNR and CDR2 FQNEAQ come from the germline V gene (reference sequence). The CDR3 runs to 15 residues. With V trimmed by 4 bases and J by 2 bases, 2 bases remained unmatched. CDR3 DNA: TGTGCCAGCAGCTGGGGGACAGGGGGCAACTATGGCTACACCTTC. Encoded protein: CASSWGTGGNYGYTF.